The rows below give T cell receptor beta chains drawn from one sample of a study of human T cells and chemical hapten exposure. Each CDR3 protein is one row after TCRdb ran MiXCR on the RACE reads. The sample comprises 150,000 to 200,000 distinct CDR3 sequences, more than 14% of which are singletons, and 1.5% to 2% rests with the top ten. The specimen was whole blood, collected in connection with sensitization to the hapten diphenylcyclopropenone (DPC). The receptors come from a woman in her twenties or thirties with alopecia areata. Some clones in this sample may be carry-over from other donors' samples. CDR3s include the opening cysteine and the closing phenylalanine or tryptophan. A D gene is named only where the DNA matches it firmly. Expanded clones get a size class; other rows say once, few or many, or leave the size out.

many,TRBV10-1,14,TRBJ1-1,TRBD1,TGCGCCAGCAGTGGGACAGGACAGAACACTGAAGCTTTCTTT,CASSGTGQNTEAFF
few,TRBV6-5,15,TRBJ1-3,.,TGTGCCAGCAGCCCCCGACAGATCTCTGGAAACACCATATATTTT,CASSPRQISGNTIYF
few,TRBV2,15,TRBJ2-7,TRBD2,TGTGCCAGCAGCCCCCTAGCGGGAGGGTCGGGCGAGCAGTACTTC,CASSPLAGGSGEQYF
.,TRBV3-1,13,TRBJ1-1,.,TGTACCAGCAGCCCGACAGGGAACACTGAAGCTTTCTTT,CTSSPTGNTEAFF
few,TRBV30,12,TRBJ2-1,.,TGTGCCTGGAGAGAACTGGGGATTGGGCAGTTCTTC,CAWRELGIGQFF
.,TRBV27,15,TRBJ2-7,.,TGTGCCAGCAGAGAATCGGACGGGCCAGGGTACGAGCAGTACTTC,CASRESDGPGYEQYF
.,TRBV7-2,16,TRBJ1-2,TRBD1,TGTGCCAGCAGCTTAGGACAGGGGGCCGCTAACTATGGCTACACCTTC,CASSLGQGAANYGYTF
few,TRBV18,15,TRBJ2-1,TRBD2,TGTGCCAGCTCACGAAATGACGGGAGGGGAAATGAGCAGTTCTTC,CASSRNDGRGNEQFF
.,TRBV28,17,TRBJ2-5,TRBD2,TGTGCCAGCAGTTTACTTGGTAGCGGGAGGCGTTTAGAGACCCAGTACTTC,CASSLLGSGRRLETQYF
.,TRBV19,15,TRBJ2-1,TRBD2,TGTGCCAGTAGTATCTCGAGCGGGGGGGCAGTTGAGCAGTTCTTC,CASSISSGGAVEQFF
.,TRBV20-1,13,TRBJ1-3,.,TGCAGTGCTAGAGGTCTCCTTGGAAACACCATATATTTT,CSARGLLGNTIYF
few,TRBV7-9,12,TRBJ1-2,.,TGTGCCAGCAGTCGACAGAACTATGGCTACACCTTC,CASSRQNYGYTF
.,TRBV6-2/TRBV6-3,14,TRBJ1-1,.,TGTGCCAGCAGTTCAGTCAGACTAAACACTGAAGCTTTCTTT,CASSSVRLNTEAFF
.,TRBV9,15,TRBJ2-2,.,TGTGCCACCCCCGGGCAGGGCGCGAACACCGGGGAGCTGTTTTTT,CATPGQGANTGELFF
.,TRBV20-1,20,TRBJ2-3,.,TGCAGTGCTAGAGCCCCCCTCGGGCGCGCAGCTAAGGTGGGCACAGATACGCAGTATTTT,CSARAPLGRAAKVGTDTQYF
.,TRBV29-1,14,TRBJ1-5,.,TGCAGCGTATCCTATTCCAGGGAGGGACAGCCCCAGCATTTT,CSVSYSREGQPQHF
.,TRBV24-1,15,TRBJ1-5,TRBD1,TGTGCCACTGCGGGGGACAGGGGGCTCACAGATACGCAGCATTTT,CATAGDRGLTDTQHF
.,TRBV7-9,13,TRBJ2-1,.,TGTGCCAGCAGAATATTAGGGGGTTCTGAGCAGTTCTTC,CASRILGGSEQFF
few,TRBV7-9,16,TRBJ2-1,TRBD1,TGTGCCAGCAGCCTACGCGGGACAGGCTCCTACAATGAGCAGTTCTTC,CASSLRGTGSYNEQFF
.,TRBV29-1,13,TRBJ1-1,.,TGCAGCATCCCGGCGGGAGGGAACACTGAAGCTTTCTTT,CSIPAGGNTEAFF
many,TRBV6-5,13,TRBJ1-1,TRBD1,TGTGCCAGCAGTCGGACAGGGGATGTCAAGGCTTTCTTT,CASSRTGDVKAFF
.,TRBV6-6,13,TRBJ2-7,.,TGTGCCAGCAGTTACTCCGTTTCCTACGAGCAGTACTTC,CASSYSVSYEQYF
.,TRBV6-6,12,TRBJ2-3,TRBD2,TGTGCCAGCAGTTACGGAGCGGGGACGCAGTATTTT,CASSYGAGTQYF
.,TRBV20-1,17,TRBJ1-6,.,TGCAGTGCTAGACCGGATACAGTTAGCTCCTATAATTCACCCCTCCACTTT,CSARPDTVSSYNSPLHF
few,TRBV12-3/TRBV12-4,14,TRBJ2-7,TRBD1,TGTGCCAGCAGTTTACAGGGGGCGATGTACGAGCAGTACTTC,CASSLQGAMYEQYF
.,TRBV27,13,TRBJ1-1,.,TGTGCCAGCAGTCCCCGGAGGAACACTGAAGCTTTCTTT,CASSPRRNTEAFF
.,TRBV5-1,16,TRBJ2-4,.,TGCGCCAGCAGCTTCAACAGGGGAGGGGCCAAAAACATTCAGTACTTC,CASSFNRGGAKNIQYF
.,TRBV12-3/TRBV12-4,14,TRBJ1-5,.,TGTGCCAGCAGTTTTAGGGGAAGCAATCAGCCCCAGCATTTT,CASSFRGSNQPQHF
few,TRBV7-8,15,TRBJ2-7,TRBD1,TGTGCCAGCAGCGTAGGGACAGGGGGCTCCTACGAGCAGTACTTC,CASSVGTGGSYEQYF
.,TRBV19,12,TRBJ1-2,TRBD1,TGTGCCAGTAGTAACAGGGGGTACGGCTACACCTTC,CASSNRGYGYTF
.,TRBV20-1,14,TRBJ2-3,.,TGCAGTGCTAGAGGGCTGGGCGGGAAAGATACGCAGTATTTT,CSARGLGGKDTQYF
many,TRBV6-5,17,TRBJ1-5,.,TGTGCCAGCAGTTACTCCATTGCCGGATCGAGCAATCAGCCCCAGCATTTT,CASSYSIAGSSNQPQHF
.,TRBV12-3/TRBV12-4,17,TRBJ1-1,.,TGTGCCAGCAGTTCTTCCGGGAGCCTGGCCGGGAACACTGAAGCTTTCTTT,CASSSSGSLAGNTEAFF
many,TRBV28,18,TRBJ2-3,TRBD2,TGTGCCAGCAGTGGCAGAGGTACTAGCGGGGGGGCCGTGGATACGCAGTATTTT,CASSGRGTSGGAVDTQYF
few,TRBV12-3/TRBV12-4,13,TRBJ2-7,.,TGTGCCAGCAGTTTGGTCCAAGGGGACGAGCAGTACTTC,CASSLVQGDEQYF
few,TRBV7-8,16,TRBJ2-2,.,TGTGCCAGCAGCTTAGGAATTTCTGCAGCAGTCGGGGAGCTGTTTTTT,CASSLGISAAVGELFF
once,TRBV29-1,12,TRBJ2-5,.,TGCAGCGCCCGGTCTGGGGTAGGGACCCAGTACTTC,CSARSGVGTQYF
few,TRBV29-1,16,TRBJ1-1,TRBD1,TGCAGCGTTGTGGGACCTACAGGGGGCTGGGGCACTGAAGCTTTCTTT,CSVVGPTGGWGTEAFF
many,TRBV7-3,15,TRBJ1-1,.,TGTGCCAGCAGCTTAGTAGGGGGAACGAACACTGAAGCTTTCTTT,CASSLVGGTNTEAFF
few,TRBV28,11,TRBJ1-1,.,TGTGCCAGCACAGGGCGGACTGAAGCTTTCTTT,CASTGRTEAFF
few,TRBV28,15,TRBJ2-1,TRBD1,TGTGCCAGCAGTTTATCGGACAGGGGAGGCAATGAGCAGTTCTTC,CASSLSDRGGNEQFF
few,TRBV5-1,16,TRBJ2-2,.,TGCGCCAGCAGCTTGGCCGTGGGAACCCCGGCCGGGGAGCTGTTTTTT,CASSLAVGTPAGELFF